This T cell receptor beta chain originates from a study of T cell responses to AZD1222 COVID-19 vaccine. The V and J ends lost 11 bases and 0 bases respectively, with 11 bases between them. CDR1 is SEHNR and CDR2 is FQNEAQ in the germline V gene (reference sequence). The CDR3 is made up of 13 amino acids. Clones were sequenced by immunoSEQ multiplex PCR, and TCRdb holds only the in-frame ones, with some missing. This sample has some 130,000 clones, with roughly 90% found just once. The V and J genes are TRBV7-9 and TRBJ1-5; D unclear. This clonotype was sampled from an adult in good health. The input for sequencing was peripheral blood, taken on day 0 of AZD1222 vaccination. The CDR3 DNA follows: TGTGCCGTCGCGCTGGATAGCAATCAGCCCCAGCATTTT. It translates to CAVALDSNQPQHF.